The 29 T cell receptor beta chains below were found in one sample sequenced in a study of blood T cells in healthy people across ages. The authors ran a second PCR of about 7 to 11 cycles using a sample-barcoded 5' primer and a J-beta primer mix. TCRdb re-called the 5' RACE reads with MiXCR, one entry per CDR3 protein. The sample records 700,000 or so distinct CDR3 sequences, 22% being singletons. Sequencing used blood. The receptors shown here come from a man aged 65 to 79 in good health.

The genes are TRBV5-1 and TRBJ2-7; 7 bases line up with TRBD1. Looked up from germline, CDR1 is SGHRS and CDR2 is YFSETQ. The trim removed 4 bases at V and 3 bases at J, leaving 7 bases unmatched. The CDR3 runs 14 residues. CDR3 nucleotides: TGCGCCAGCAGCCTTGGTTCAGGGGGCTACGAGCAGTACTTC. Protein product: CASSLGSGGYEQYF.

The V call is TRBV12-3 or TRBV12-4, the J call TRBJ2-5, with D maybe TRBD2 (5 bases). The CDR3 is made up of 12 amino acids. Trimming cost V 5 bases and J 12 bases, with 16 bases left between them. For the CDR3, the DNA is TGTGCCAGCAGTCGCTATTCGGCCGGGGAGTACTTC. Protein sequence: CASSRYSAGEYF.

This clonotype was detected only a few times. The V gene is TRBV5-1, the J gene TRBJ1-1, with a possible D match to TRBD1 (6 bases). With 0 bases removed from V and 8 bases from J, the gap between germline ends came to 20 bases. CDR1 is SGHRS and CDR2 is YFSETQ in the germline V gene. The CDR3 consists of 16 residues. The chain's CDR3 is CASSLVGGQGRREAFF. Here the CDR3 DNA reads TGCGCCAGCAGCTTGGTCGGGGGGCAAGGGCGGAGAGAAGCTTTCTTT.

At least ten counts were recorded for this clonotype. V usage is TRBV20-1 and J usage is TRBJ2-5; D uncertain. Germline lookup yields CDR1 DFQATT and CDR2 SNEGSKA (reference sequence). The CDR3 has 10 amino acids. CDR3 sequence: CRTPQETQYF. CDR3 DNA sequence: TGCAGGACTCCACAAGAGACCCAGTACTTC.

This clonotype was counted only a few times. V and J are TRBV11-1 and TRBJ2-7, with 8 bases identical to TRBD2. The junction had 12 bases not matched to a gene; V was cut back by 5 bases and J by 6 bases. Germline-derived CDR1 and CDR2 are SGHAT and FQDESV (reference sequence). CDR3 length: 15 amino acids. The chain's CDR3 is CASSPRTSLFGEQYV. CDR3 in DNA: TGTGCCAGCAGCCCGCGGACTAGCTTATTCGGCGAGCAGTACGTC.

The rearrangement uses TRBV19 and TRBJ1-1, with D hard to call. The ends were cut back, 2 bases at V and 0 bases at J, with 7 bases in the middle. CDR3 length equals 14 residues. The germline V gene encodes CDR1 LNHDA and CDR2 SQIVND (reference sequence). CDR3 DNA: TGTGCCAGTAGTATAAGCGGTATGAACACTGAAGCTTTCTTT. Translating gives CASSISGMNTEAFF. Drawing the rest from reference TRBV19 and TRBJ1-1, the complete variable domain is DGGITQSPKYLFRKEGQNVTLSCEQNLNHDAMYWYRQDPGQGLRLIYYSQIVNDFQKGDIAEGYSVSREKKESFPLTVTSAQKNPTAFYLCASSISGMNTEAFFGQGTRLTVV.

This clonotype was recorded a few times. The rearrangement joins TRBV12-3 or TRBV12-4 to TRBJ1-2; D unclear. This CDR3 has 14 residues. V was trimmed by 1 base and J by 5 bases, leaving 11 bases between them. The CDR3 reads CASSLEGLGYGYTF. The CDR3 bases are TGTGCCAGCAGTTTAGAAGGGCTGGGATATGGCTACACCTTC.

This clonotype was observed a handful of times. This sequence joins TRBV12-3 or TRBV12-4 and TRBJ2-1, with TRBD2 matching 11 bases. This CDR3 is 15 amino acids long. With 6 bases clipped from V and 7 bases from J, the junction kept 8 bases outside the gene matches. The CDR3 protein is CASSRTGTSGNEQFF. CDR3 DNA sequence: TGTGCCAGCAGCCGTACCGGGACTAGCGGAAATGAGCAGTTCTTC.

The CDR3 spells CASSLEKAGTGELFF. The CDR3 region has the DNA TGTGCCAGCAGCTTGGAAAAGGCGGGCACCGGGGAGCTGTTTTTT. The rearrangement links TRBV7-6 to TRBJ2-2; tentative D call: TRBD2 (5 bases). The CDR3 is 15 amino acids. The V and J ends lost 3 bases and 4 bases respectively, with 12 bases between them. Germline V CDR1 and CDR2: SGHVS, FNYEAQ. Combining the CDR3 with reference TRBV7-6 and TRBJ2-2 gives the whole variable domain GAGVSQSPRYKVTKRGQDVALRCDPISGHVSLYWYRQALGQGPEFLTYFNYEAQQDKSGLPNDRFSAERPEGSISTLTIQRTEQRDSAMYRCASSLEKAGTGELFFGEGSRLTVL.

This clonotype was detected only a few times. The chain couples TRBV6-2 or TRBV6-3 to TRBJ1-5; D ambiguous. CDR1 and CDR2 from the germline V gene are MNHEY and SVGEGT. The ends were cut back, 6 bases at V and 9 bases at J, with 12 bases in the middle. This CDR3 has 12 amino acids. For the CDR3, the DNA is TGTGCCAGCAGGTATGGGGTATCGCCCCAGCATTTT. Its protein is CASRYGVSPQHF.

This clonotype has a handful of counts. This chain links TRBV6-2 or TRBV6-3 with TRBJ2-6, with D possibly being TRBD2 (5 bases). Trimming removed 6 bases at V and 0 bases at J, with 12 bases between. From germline, CDR1 is MNHEY and CDR2 SVGEGT. The CDR3 contains 16 residues. In DNA form, the CDR3 reads TGTGCCAGCAGACTACTCGGAGGCTCTGGGGCCAACGTCCTGACTTTC. This sequence encodes CASRLLGGSGANVLTF.

This clonotype was seen more than once but under ten times. The V call is TRBV3-1, the J call TRBJ2-1; D is possibly TRBD1 (6 bases). With 5 bases removed from V and 9 bases from J, the gap between germline ends came to 23 bases. Germline V gene sequence: CDR1 LGHDT, CDR2 YNNKEL (reference sequence). The CDR3 contains 16 residues. The CDR3 nucleotides are TGTGCCAGCAGCGGAATTCTCGGGACACTACCGCCTGAGCAGTTCTTC. The encoded protein is CASSGILGTLPPEQFF.

This clonotype was seen a few times. The chain recombines TRBV27 with TRBJ2-7, with no clear D. Germline-derived CDR1 and CDR2 are MNHEY and SMNVEV (reference sequence). This CDR3 is built from 15 residues. V lost 3 bases and J 0 bases, leaving 12 bases between the germline ends. The CDR3 sequence: CASSFLQANSYEQYF. Written as DNA, the CDR3 is TGTGCCAGCAGTTTTCTTCAGGCTAACTCCTACGAGCAGTACTTC.

Only a few counts were recorded for this clonotype. The CDR3 spells CSVEKGSHGGIQYF. The CDR3 region has the DNA TGCAGCGTTGAAAAGGGCAGTCATGGGGGCATTCAGTACTTC. V is TRBV29-1 and J is TRBJ2-4; D is possibly TRBD1 or TRBD2 (5 bases each). The V and J ends lost 2 bases and 9 bases respectively, with 17 bases between them. Per germline, CDR1 SQVTM and CDR2 ANQGSEA. The CDR3 covers 14 residues.

This chain links TRBV7-6 with TRBJ1-1; no clear D. CDR1 SGHVS and CDR2 FNYEAQ come from the germline V gene. The CDR3 runs to 13 residues. V was trimmed by 1 base and J by 7 bases, leaving 10 bases between them. The chain's CDR3 is CASSLGQRGEAFF. The CDR3 DNA is TGTGCCAGCAGCTTAGGGCAACGGGGTGAAGCTTTCTTT.

This clonotype was observed a handful of times. DNA of the CDR3: TGCAGTGCTAGAGGTGGTCCGGGGGCAGATACGCAGTATTTT. Translation: CSARGGPGADTQYF. The chain has TRBV20-1 and TRBJ2-3, with D tentatively TRBD2 (6 bases). Per germline, CDR1 DFQATT and CDR2 SNEGSKA (reference sequence). V was shortened by 1 base and J by 4 bases, with 12 bases between the two germline ends. CDR3 length: 14 residues.

The chain has TRBV20-1 and TRBJ2-3; possible D gene TRBD2, 5 bases. Germline values: CDR1 DFQATT, CDR2 SNEGSKA (reference sequence). The CDR3 loop spans 14 amino acids. With 0 bases removed from V and 4 bases from J, the gap between germline ends came to 11 bases. Written as DNA, the CDR3 is TGCAGTGCTAGAGATCCTACCGGGGCAGATACGCAGTATTTT. Its translation: CSARDPTGADTQYF.

The V and J genes are TRBV6-2 or TRBV6-3 and TRBJ1-5; no reliable D call. This CDR3 comprises 14 residues. The V end lost 2 bases, the J end lost 0 bases, and 5 bases lay between the germline ends. CDR1 MNHEY and CDR2 SVGEGT come from the germline V gene. CDR3 protein: CASSYASSNQPQHF. CDR3 nucleotide sequence: TGTGCCAGCAGTTACGCGAGTAGCAATCAGCCCCAGCATTTT.

This clonotype was seen only a few times. The chain combines TRBV12-3 or TRBV12-4 with TRBJ2-7; D is perhaps TRBD1 (5 bases). V shed 6 bases and J shed 1 base, with 7 bases lying between them. This CDR3 is 12 amino acids long. DNA of the CDR3: TGTGCCAGCAGCCACAGGTCCTACGAGCAGTACTTC. This codes for CASSHRSYEQYF.

The chain recombines TRBV27 with TRBJ2-3; possibly TRBD1 for D (6 bases). The CDR3 runs to 14 residues. Germline V gene lookup returns CDR1 MNHEY and CDR2 SMNVEV (reference sequence). The V end was cut by 2 bases, the J end by 2 bases, with 8 bases between. In DNA form, the CDR3 reads TGTGCCAGCAGTTTACGGGACAACACAGATACGCAGTATTTT. It specifies CASSLRDNTDTQYF.

Comments on this clonotype: The conserved phenylalanine or tryptophan is not found at the CDR3 terminus, so this likely reflects a read error. V gene TRBV7-2 combines with J gene TRBJ2-7; D is uncertain. Near its end, the DNA agrees better with TRBJ2-1, so the J call may be wrong. The CDR3 consists of 13 residues. CDR1 and CDR2 from the germline V gene are SGHTA and FQGNSA. The CDR3 is CASSLVSLSEQFL. DNA for the CDR3: TGTGCCAGCAGCTTAGTCTCGCTCAGTGAGCAGTTCCTC.

The chain combines TRBV12-3 or TRBV12-4 with TRBJ1-6, with TRBD1 identical over 8 bases. V trimming: 6 bases; J trimming: 7 bases; junction bases outside the gene matches: 11. The CDR3 is 16 residues long. In DNA, the CDR3 is TGTGCCAGCAGACTCGACAGGGGAAGTGAAAATTCACCCCTCCACTTT. It yields the protein CASRLDRGSENSPLHF.

The chain couples TRBV10-1 to TRBJ2-7; D remains ambiguous. This CDR3 region has 15 residues. V was pared by 3 bases and J by 1 base, with 13 bases between. Germline V gene lookup returns CDR1 WNHNN and CDR2 SYGVQD (reference sequence). The CDR3 loop reads CASSESGCQSYEQYF. The CDR3 DNA reads TGCGCCAGCAGTGAATCGGGTTGCCAGTCCTACGAGCAGTACTTC.

J is TRBJ2-3 and V is TRBV20-1; either TRBD1 or TRBD2 may supply D (7 bases each). Germline lookup yields CDR1 DFQATT and CDR2 SNEGSKA (reference sequence). The CDR3 spans 14 residues. With 6 bases removed from V and 8 bases from J, the gap between germline ends came to 21 bases. The CDR3 nucleotides read TGCAGTGCGGTTAGGGACAGCGGGAAGGGTACGCAGTATTTT. Its translation is CSAVRDSGKGTQYF.

This clonotype came up a few times. The J gene is TRBJ2-1, the V gene TRBV6-9; the match to TRBD2 covers 9 bases. The CDR3 totals 18 residues. Unmatched junction bases numbered 11, after V lost 0 bases and J lost 5 bases. Looked up from germline, CDR1 is MNHGY and CDR2 is SVAAGI. CDR3 coding DNA: TGTGCCAGCAGTTATTCGTTGCTTTCCAGCGGGGGGAACAATGAGCAGTTCTTC. This encodes CASSYSLLSSGGNNEQFF.

This rearrangement joins TRBV12-3 or TRBV12-4 to TRBJ1-1, with a weak D call TRBD1 (6 bases). CDR3 length equals 15 residues. Trimming removed 6 bases at V and 0 bases at J, with 14 bases between. The CDR3 loop reads CASRYSGTLNTEAFF. CDR3 nucleotides: TGTGCCAGCAGGTACTCCGGGACACTGAACACTGAAGCTTTCTTT.

This clonotype turned up a few times. The chain joins TRBV6-1 to TRBJ1-4; TRBD1 matches at 7 bases. The CDR3 is 14 amino acids. Germline loops: CDR1 MNHNS, CDR2 SASEGT. V lost 6 bases and J lost 9; bases outside the gene matches: 10. The CDR3 protein is CASRNRDSDKKLFF. The CDR3 DNA is TGTGCCAGCAGGAACCGGGACAGTGATAAAAAACTGTTTTTT.

This chain connects TRBV23-1 to TRBJ2-5, with 7 bases that match TRBD2. Being an ORF, TRBV23-1 has a function that is uncertain. This CDR3 contains 15 residues. Trimming cost V 5 bases and J 4 bases; bases outside gene matches: 10. CDR3 DNA: TGCGCCAGCAGTATGGGGGAGGGATCCCGAGAGACCCAGTACTTC. Its protein is CASSMGEGSRETQYF.

The rearrangement joins TRBV24-1 to TRBJ2-3, with D perhaps matching TRBD2 (5 bases). Germline CDR1 reads KGHDR; CDR2 reads SFDVKD. The V gene lost 0 bases and the J gene lost 0 bases, with 9 bases spanning the gap. The CDR3 consists of 16 residues. CDR3 in DNA: TGTGCCACCAGTGATTTGCTAGGCGGGAGCACAGATACGCAGTATTTT. This translates into CATSDLLGGSTDTQYF.